The 10 T cell receptor beta chains listed next were all sequenced from one sample in a study of response to subunit inactivated influenza vaccine. In TCRdb, the RT-PCR reads were re-called with MiXCR into one record per CDR3 protein. Counted here are 600,000 to 850,000 distinct CDR3 sequences, around 15% occurring once; the ten biggest clones make up 7.5% to 8%. This specimen consisted of PBMCs from blood, obtained 14 to 15 days before vaccination. Source of these receptors: a man in his fifties who received an inactivated influenza vaccine.

The V gene is TRBV6-5, the J gene TRBJ2-2, with 15 bases matching TRBD2. V was clipped by 1 base and J by 6 bases; unmatched bases: 6. The length of the CDR3 is 18 residues. CDR1 is MNHEY and CDR2 is SVGAGI in the germline V gene. CDR3 region: CASSYFEGLAGGPGELFF. The CDR3 nucleotides read TGTGCCAGCAGTTACTTCGAAGGACTAGCGGGGGGGCCCGGGGAGCTGTTTTTT.

This chain uses TRBV30 with TRBJ2-7; the D is unclear. V dropped 4 bases and J dropped 2 bases, with 9 bases sitting between them. This CDR3 spans 12 amino acids. Germline V lookup: CDR1 GTSNPN, CDR2 SVGIG (reference sequence). The CDR3 DNA follows: TGTGCCTGGAATGCGTACCCCTACGAGCAGTACTTC. It yields the protein CAWNAYPYEQYF.

V and J are TRBV5-1 and TRBJ2-5, with 14 bases identical to TRBD2. The CDR3 has 17 residues. The V gene end was trimmed by 4 bases and the J gene end by 2 bases; junction bases not matched to a gene: 7. Germline loops: CDR1 SGHRS, CDR2 YFSETQ. In DNA form, the CDR3 reads TGCGCCAGCAGCCTGGGACTAGCGGGGGCATTACAAGAGACCCAGTACTTC. Translating it yields CASSLGLAGALQETQYF.

The table lists this clonotype with a count of one. This rearrangement joins TRBV5-1 to TRBJ2-2, with D unresolved. Germline CDR1 reads SGHRS; CDR2 reads YFSETQ. V lost 5 bases to trimming and J lost 0 bases, with 11 bases between them. CDR3 length: 15 residues. The CDR3 protein is CASRSQVTNTGELFF. In DNA form, the CDR3 reads TGCGCCAGCAGATCGCAGGTGACGAACACCGGGGAGCTGTTTTTT.

The chain is built from TRBV10-3 and TRBJ1-1; 10 nucleotides line up with TRBD1. This CDR3 is built from 17 residues. Germline lookup yields CDR1 ENHRY and CDR2 SYGVKD. The trim removed 3 bases at V and 1 base at J, leaving 8 bases unmatched. This CDR3 reads CAISDGTGTGANTEAFF. The DNA for the CDR3 is TGTGCCATCAGTGATGGGACCGGGACAGGGGCGAACACTGAAGCTTTCTTT.

This chain connects TRBV18 to TRBJ1-1, with D tentatively TRBD1 (6 bases). The germline gives CDR1 KGHSH, CDR2 LQKENI. This CDR3 region has 16 residues. Trimming left V 3 bases short and J 0 bases short, with 14 bases between. CDR3 DNA: TGTGCCAGCTCACCGATACAGGGTCAAATGAACACTGAAGCTTTCTTT. Protein product: CASSPIQGQMNTEAFF.

The rearrangement links TRBV4-3 to TRBJ1-1; no clear D. Germline values: CDR1 LGHNA, CDR2 YSLEER. The CDR3 runs 14 residues. Trimming left V 1 base short and J 1 base short, with 7 bases between. The CDR3 spells CASSQVVRNTEAFF. The CDR3 DNA follows: TGCGCCAGCAGCCAAGTAGTACGGAACACTGAAGCTTTCTTT.

The V gene is TRBV29-1, the J gene TRBJ2-1, with a tentative D call TRBD1 (6 bases). Trimming left V 6 bases short and J 0 bases short, with 15 bases between. This CDR3 region has 15 residues. Germline V CDR1 and CDR2: SQVTM, ANQGSEA. The CDR3 coding sequence is TGCAGCGTCATGGACAGTCTAAGCTCCTACAATGAGCAGTTCTTC. Translated: CSVMDSLSSYNEQFF.

This clonotype was found a few times. The V call is TRBV6-2 or TRBV6-3, the J call TRBJ1-4, with D tentatively TRBD1 (5 bases). Germline V CDR1 and CDR2: MNHEY, SVGEGT. Between the trimmed V and J ends, which lost 6 bases and 5 bases, there was a span of 10 bases. The CDR3 runs to 13 residues. The CDR3 is CASREGRNEKLFF. The CDR3 nucleotides are TGTGCCAGCAGGGAGGGGCGGAATGAAAAACTGTTTTTT.

This chain's CDR3 is CASSRLDSTYEQYF. Here the CDR3 DNA reads TGTGCCAGCAGTCGGTTGGACAGCACCTACGAGCAGTACTTC. This rearrangement joins TRBV5-6 to TRBJ2-7, with D perhaps TRBD1 (6 bases). Trimming left V 5 bases short and J 2 bases short, with 14 bases between. The CDR3 consists of 14 residues. Germline V gene lookup returns CDR1 SGHDT and CDR2 YYEEEE.